The entry below gives a single TCR beta chain sequence along with its context. Antigen unknown. This sample is drawn from a study of shared clonotypes between healthy human individuals. Overall study context: Used for every donor were three CD4 naive, three CD4 memory, two CD8 naive and one CD8 memory plate.

Study conclusions and caveats: Only blood underwent sampling, and tissue repertoires likely differ. Clonotype sharing among donors was expected to depend on sequencing depth.

Trimming removed 5 bases from V and 3 bases from J; junction bases left unmatched: 6. This CDR3 contains 15 residues. Per germline, CDR1 SEHNR and CDR2 FQNEAQ (reference sequence). Per sorted-subset replicate PCR, input was around 220 ng DNA, representing roughly 28,000 T cell genomes. Libraries were prepared by immunoSEQ multiplex PCR; TCRdb keeps only in-frame clonotypes and omits some of them. The sample yields a few million clones, around 92% seen once. The receptor's source is a man aged 18 to 29 in good health. Some clones in this sample may be carry-over from other donors' samples. This sequence joins TRBV7-9 and TRBJ2-7; 11 bases are shared with TRBD2. Material: naive CD4+ T cells from PBMCs. Subset reported: CD45RA+ positively selected. The CDR3 bases are TGTGCCAGCAGCCCGGGACTAGCGGCACTCTACGAGCAGTACTTC. As protein: CASSPGLAALYEQYF.